This T cell receptor beta chain stems from a study of T cells expressing NK-cell markers (dated by TCRdb to 2018 to 2021). About the investigation overall: In sorted CD3+CD56+NKG2C+, CD3+CD56+NKG2C- and CD3+CD56-NKG2C+ T-cell subsets from 7 or 8 donors, TCR beta-chain repertoires were profiled. Of the eight sequenced donors, seven were found to be HCMV-seropositive and one was found to be HCMV-seronegative. Illumina HiSeq 2000/2500, MiSeq or NextSeq was used to sequence libraries as 2 x 150 bp reads. The eight sequenced donors were randomly selected healthy volunteers, three men and five women.

HCMV-specific IgG was detected in serum with a commercial ELISA kit to determine HCMV serostatus. Ficoll density gradient centrifugation was used to isolate peripheral blood mononuclear cells from blood. As for this clonotype: The target of this receptor is not known.

What the work shows at the level of the full study, not this receptor alone: It remained unclear whether the expanded NKG2C-expressing T cell clones were specific for HCMV antigens. In roughly 6 donors, the dominant CD3+CD56+NKG2C+ clonotypes were found to rank among the top 10 CD8+ clonotypes and to make up about 1.0-8% of CD8+ T cells. Those dominant clonotypes were again the most abundant among CD3+CD56-NKG2C+ cells in a handful of donors, at about 28.3-60.1%.

TCRdb lists the instrument as Illumina HiSeq 2000. The TCR beta cDNA libraries were made using 5'RACE template switching, a step that added both a universal primer site and unique molecular identifiers. cDNA synthesis was primed from the TCR beta constant segment and was followed by two successive PCR amplification steps. Turning to the authors' computational methods: MIGEC handled demultiplexing of the reads and grouping by UMI, while MiTCR was used to assemble and quantify clonotypes. To exclude erroneous sequences, any TCR cDNA sequence not supported by at least two reads was discarded. The tcR package was used for downstream repertoire analysis, with clonotypes matched between fractions based on CDR3 nucleotide sequence plus V segment. VDJmatch was used to annotate antigen specificity against VDJdb, with one amino acid substitution allowed in CDR3. TCRdb reprocessed the reads; each CDR3 protein sequence makes one entry, and DNA is unavailable. These V and J calls derive from TCRdb rather than the authors' analysis. This sample's table lists 150,000 to 180,000 distinct CDR3 sequences. Around a third of the sample rests with the top ten.

The source material was blood T cells: a sorted CD56 or NKG2C T cell subset, CD4+ or CD8+ T cells, or bulk PBMC T cells (not recorded which). The receptor's source is a woman aged 45 to 65 in good health. Donor details come from another sample of the same person, matched by shared clones.

CDR3 sequence: CAWAGTGVKTQYF. The rearranged chain carries TRBV30 and TRBJ2-5; TCRdb's D gene call, TRBD1, goes unchecked for lack of DNA. The CDR3 contains 13 residues, cysteine and phenylalanine counted. No DNA is given. CDR1 is given as GTSNPN and CDR2 as SVGIG, both from the germline V gene (reference sequence). With the rest looked up from the reference TRBV30 and TRBJ2-5 genes rather than sequenced, the full variable domain is SQTIHQWPATLVQPVGSPLSLECTVEGTSNPNLYWYRQAAGRGLQLLFYSVGIGQISSEVPQNLSASRPQDRQFILSSKKLLLSDSGFYLCAWAGTGVKTQYFGPGTRLLVL.